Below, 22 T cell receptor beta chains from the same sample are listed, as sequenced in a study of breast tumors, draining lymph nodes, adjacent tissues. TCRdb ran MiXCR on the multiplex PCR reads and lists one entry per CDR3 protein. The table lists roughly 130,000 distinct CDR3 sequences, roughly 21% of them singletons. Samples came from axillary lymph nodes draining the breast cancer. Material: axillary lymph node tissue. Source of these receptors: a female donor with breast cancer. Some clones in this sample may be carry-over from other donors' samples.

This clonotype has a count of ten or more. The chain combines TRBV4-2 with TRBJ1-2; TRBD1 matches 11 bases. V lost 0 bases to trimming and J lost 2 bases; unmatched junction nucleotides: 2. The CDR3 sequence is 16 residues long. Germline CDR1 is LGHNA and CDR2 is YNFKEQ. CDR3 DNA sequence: TGTGCCAGCAGCCAAGATGGACAGGGGGCGAACTATGGCTACACCTTC. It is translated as CASSQDGQGANYGYTF.

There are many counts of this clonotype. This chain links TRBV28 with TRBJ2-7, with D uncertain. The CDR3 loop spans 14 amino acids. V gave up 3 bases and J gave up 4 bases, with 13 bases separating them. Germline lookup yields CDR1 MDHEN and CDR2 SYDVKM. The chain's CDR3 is CASSFRGTSYEQYF. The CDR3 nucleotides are TGTGCCAGCAGTTTCAGAGGAACTTCTTACGAGCAGTACTTC.

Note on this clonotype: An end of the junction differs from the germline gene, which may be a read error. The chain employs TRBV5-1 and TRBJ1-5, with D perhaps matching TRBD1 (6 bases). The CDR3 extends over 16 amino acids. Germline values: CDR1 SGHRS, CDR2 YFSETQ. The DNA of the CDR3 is TGCGTCAGCAGCTTGGGTACAGGGCCGGGCAATCAGCCCCAGCATTTT. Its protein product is CVSSLGTGPGNQPQHF.

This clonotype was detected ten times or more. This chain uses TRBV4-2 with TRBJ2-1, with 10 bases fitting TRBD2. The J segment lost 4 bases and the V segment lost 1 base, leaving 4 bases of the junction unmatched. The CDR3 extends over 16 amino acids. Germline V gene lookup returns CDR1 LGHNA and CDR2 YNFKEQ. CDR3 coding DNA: TGTGCCAGCAGCCAAGCACTAGCGGGGCATTACAATGAGCAGTTCTTC. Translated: CASSQALAGHYNEQFF.

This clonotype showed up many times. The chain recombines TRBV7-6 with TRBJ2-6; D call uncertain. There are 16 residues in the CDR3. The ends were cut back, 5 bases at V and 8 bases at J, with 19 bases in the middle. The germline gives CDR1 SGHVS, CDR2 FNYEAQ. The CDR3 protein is CASSLVPAVETNVLTF. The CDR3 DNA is TGTGCCAGCAGCCTCGTTCCTGCCGTAGAAACCAACGTCCTGACTTTC.

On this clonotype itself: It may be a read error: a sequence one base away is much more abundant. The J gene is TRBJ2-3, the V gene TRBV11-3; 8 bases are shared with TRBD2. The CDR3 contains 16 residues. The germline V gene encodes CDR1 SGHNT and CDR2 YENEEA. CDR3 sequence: CASSLDAGGITETQYF. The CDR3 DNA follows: TGTGCCAGCAGCTTAGACGCGGGGGGCATCACAGAAACGCAGTATTTT.

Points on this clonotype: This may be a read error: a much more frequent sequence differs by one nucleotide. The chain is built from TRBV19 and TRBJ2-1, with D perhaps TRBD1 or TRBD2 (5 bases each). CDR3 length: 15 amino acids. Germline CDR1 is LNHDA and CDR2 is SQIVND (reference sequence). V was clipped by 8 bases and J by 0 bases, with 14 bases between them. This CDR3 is CASGTRGISYNEQFF. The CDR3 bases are TGTGCCAGTGGCACCCGGGGCATCTCCTACAATGAGCAGTTCTTC. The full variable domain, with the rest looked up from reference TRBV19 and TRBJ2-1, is DGGITQSPKYLFRKEGQNVTLSCEQNLNHDAMYWYRQDPGQGLRLIYYSQIVNDFQKGDIAEGYSVSREKKESFPLTVTSAQKNPTAFYLCASGTRGISYNEQFFGPGTRLTVL.

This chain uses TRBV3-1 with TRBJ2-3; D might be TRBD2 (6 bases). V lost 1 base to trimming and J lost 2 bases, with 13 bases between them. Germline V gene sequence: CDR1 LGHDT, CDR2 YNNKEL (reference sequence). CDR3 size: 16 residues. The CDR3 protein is CASSQGAGTITDTQYF. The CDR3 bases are TGTGCCAGCAGCCAAGGGGCGGGGACGATCACAGATACGCAGTATTTT.

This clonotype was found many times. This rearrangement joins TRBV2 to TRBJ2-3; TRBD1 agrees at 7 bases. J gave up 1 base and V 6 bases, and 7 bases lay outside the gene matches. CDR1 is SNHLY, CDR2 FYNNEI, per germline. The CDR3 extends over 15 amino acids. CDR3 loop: CASSFRQGGTDTQYF. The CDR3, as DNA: TGTGCCAGCAGCTTCCGACAGGGAGGCACAGATACGCAGTATTTT. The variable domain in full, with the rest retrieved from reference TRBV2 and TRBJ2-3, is EPEVTQTPSHQVTQMGQEVILRCVPISNHLYFYWYRQILGQKVEFLVSFYNNEISEKSEIFDDQFSVERPDGSNFTLKIRSTKLEDSAMYFCASSFRQGGTDTQYFGPGTRLTVL.

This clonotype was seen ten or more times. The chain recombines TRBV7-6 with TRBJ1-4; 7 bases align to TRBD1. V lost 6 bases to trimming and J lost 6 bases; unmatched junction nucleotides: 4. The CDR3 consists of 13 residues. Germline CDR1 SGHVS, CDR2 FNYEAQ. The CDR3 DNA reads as TGTGCCAGCAGGGGCAGGGGGGATGAAAAACTGTTTTTT. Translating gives CASRGRGDEKLFF.

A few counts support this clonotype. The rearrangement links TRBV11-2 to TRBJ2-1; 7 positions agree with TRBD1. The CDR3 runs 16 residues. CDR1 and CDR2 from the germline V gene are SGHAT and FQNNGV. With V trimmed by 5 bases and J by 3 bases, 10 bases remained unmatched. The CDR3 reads CASSPRTGKGYNEQFF. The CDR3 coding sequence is TGTGCCAGCAGCCCCCGGACAGGAAAGGGCTACAATGAGCAGTTCTTC.

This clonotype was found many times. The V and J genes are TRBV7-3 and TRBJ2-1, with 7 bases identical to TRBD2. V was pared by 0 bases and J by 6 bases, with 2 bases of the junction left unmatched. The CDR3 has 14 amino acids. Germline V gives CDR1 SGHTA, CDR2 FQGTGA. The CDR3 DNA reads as TGTGCCAGCAGCTTAACGGGCGGGGGCAATGAGCAGTTCTTC. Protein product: CASSLTGGGNEQFF.

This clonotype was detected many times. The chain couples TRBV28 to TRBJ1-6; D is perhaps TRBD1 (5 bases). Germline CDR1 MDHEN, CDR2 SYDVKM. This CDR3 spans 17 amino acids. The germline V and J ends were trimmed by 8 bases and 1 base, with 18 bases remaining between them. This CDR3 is CASRPTYGGSYNSPLHF. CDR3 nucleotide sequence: TGTGCCAGCCGGCCCACCTATGGGGGGTCCTATAATTCACCCCTCCACTTT. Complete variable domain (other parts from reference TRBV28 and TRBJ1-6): DVKVTQSSRYLVKRTGEKVFLECVQDMDHENMFWYRQDPGLGLRLIYFSYDVKMKEKGDIPEGYSVSREKKERFSLILESASTNQTSMYLCASRPTYGGSYNSPLHFGNGTRLTVT.

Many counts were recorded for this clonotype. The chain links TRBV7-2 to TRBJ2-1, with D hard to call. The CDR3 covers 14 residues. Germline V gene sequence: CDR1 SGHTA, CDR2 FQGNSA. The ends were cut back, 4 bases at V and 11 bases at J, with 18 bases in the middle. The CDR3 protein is CASSSKSTAIQQFF. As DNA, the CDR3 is TGTGCCAGCAGCTCTAAATCTACGGCCATACAGCAGTTCTTC.

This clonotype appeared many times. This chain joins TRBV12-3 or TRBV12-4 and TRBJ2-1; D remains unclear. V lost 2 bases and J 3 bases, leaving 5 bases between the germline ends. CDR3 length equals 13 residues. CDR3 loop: CASSLNDYNEQFF. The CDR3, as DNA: TGTGCCAGCAGTTTAAACGACTACAATGAGCAGTTCTTC.

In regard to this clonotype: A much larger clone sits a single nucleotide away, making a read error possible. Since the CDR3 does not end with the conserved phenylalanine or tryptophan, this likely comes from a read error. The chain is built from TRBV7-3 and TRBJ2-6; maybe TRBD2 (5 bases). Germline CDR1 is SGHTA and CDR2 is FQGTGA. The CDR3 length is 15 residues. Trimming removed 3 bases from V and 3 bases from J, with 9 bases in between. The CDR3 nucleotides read TGTGCCAGCAGCTTTCGAGGGAGTGGGGCCAACGTCCTGACTTCC. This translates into CASSFRGSGANVLTS.

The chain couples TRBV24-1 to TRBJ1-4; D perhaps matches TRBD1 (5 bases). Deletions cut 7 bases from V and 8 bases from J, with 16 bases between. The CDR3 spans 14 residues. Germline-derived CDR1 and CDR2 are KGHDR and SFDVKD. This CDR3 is CATSEGRGGEKLFF. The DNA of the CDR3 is TGTGCCACCAGCGAGGGGAGGGGTGGCGAAAAACTGTTTTTT.

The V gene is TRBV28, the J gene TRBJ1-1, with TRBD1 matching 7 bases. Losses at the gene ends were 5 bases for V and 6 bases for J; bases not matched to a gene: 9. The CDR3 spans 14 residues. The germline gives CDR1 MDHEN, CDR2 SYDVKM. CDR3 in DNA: TGTGCCAGCAGTCGAAGACAGGGTTCCTCTGAAGCTTTCTTT. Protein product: CASSRRQGSSEAFF.

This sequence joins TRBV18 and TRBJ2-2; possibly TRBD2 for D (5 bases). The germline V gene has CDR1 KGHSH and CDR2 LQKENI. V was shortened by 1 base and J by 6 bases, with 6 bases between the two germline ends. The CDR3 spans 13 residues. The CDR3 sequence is CASSPLGAGELFF. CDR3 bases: TGTGCCAGCTCACCACTCGGGGCCGGGGAGCTGTTTTTT.

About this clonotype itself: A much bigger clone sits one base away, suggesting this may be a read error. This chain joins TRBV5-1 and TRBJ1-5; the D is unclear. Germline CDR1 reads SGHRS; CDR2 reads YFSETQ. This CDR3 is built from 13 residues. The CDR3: CASNLVVGQPQHF. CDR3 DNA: TGCGCCAGCAACTTGGTGGTCGGTCAGCCCCAGCATTTT. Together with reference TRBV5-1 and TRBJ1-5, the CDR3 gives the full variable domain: KAGVTQTPRYLIKTRGQQVTLSCSPISGHRSVSWYQQTPGQGLQFLFEYFSETQRNKGNFPGRFSGRQFSNSRSEMNVSTLELGDSALYLCASNLVVGQPQHFGDGTRLSIL.

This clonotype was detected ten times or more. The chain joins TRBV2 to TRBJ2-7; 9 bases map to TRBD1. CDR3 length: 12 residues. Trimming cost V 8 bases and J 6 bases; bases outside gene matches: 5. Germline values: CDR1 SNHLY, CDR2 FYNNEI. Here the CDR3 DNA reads TGTGCCAGCCATTTGACAGGGGGCGAGCAGTACTTC. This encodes CASHLTGGEQYF.

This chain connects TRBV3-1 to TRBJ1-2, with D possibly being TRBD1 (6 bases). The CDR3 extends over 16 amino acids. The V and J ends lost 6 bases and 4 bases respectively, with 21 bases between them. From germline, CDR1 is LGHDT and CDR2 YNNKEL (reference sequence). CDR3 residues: CASSRDSSGALYGYTF. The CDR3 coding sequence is TGTGCCAGCAGTCGAGACTCCTCAGGGGCGCTCTATGGCTACACCTTC.